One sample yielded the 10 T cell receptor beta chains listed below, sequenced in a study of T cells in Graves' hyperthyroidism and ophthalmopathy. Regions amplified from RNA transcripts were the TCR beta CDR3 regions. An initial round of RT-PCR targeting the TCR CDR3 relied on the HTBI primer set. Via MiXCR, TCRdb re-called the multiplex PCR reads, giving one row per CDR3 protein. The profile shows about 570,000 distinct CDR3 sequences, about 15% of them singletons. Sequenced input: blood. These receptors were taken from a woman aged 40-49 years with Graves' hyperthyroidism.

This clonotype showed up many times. Here the CDR3 DNA reads TGTGCCTGGAGTGGTGGTACGGGGGGCTATGGCTACACCTTC. This gives the protein CAWSGGTGGYGYTF. The chain recombines TRBV30 with TRBJ1-2; TRBD1 might be the D (5 bases). The germline CDR1 and CDR2 sequences are GTSNPN and SVGIG (reference sequence). V shed 1 base and J shed 4 bases, with 13 bases lying between them. CDR3 length: 14 amino acids.

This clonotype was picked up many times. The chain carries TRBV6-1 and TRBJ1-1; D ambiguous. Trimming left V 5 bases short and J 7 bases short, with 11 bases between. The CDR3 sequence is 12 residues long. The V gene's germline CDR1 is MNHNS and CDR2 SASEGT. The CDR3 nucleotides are TGTGCCAGCAGTTTTCTAACAGATGAAGCTTTCTTT. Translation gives CASSFLTDEAFF.

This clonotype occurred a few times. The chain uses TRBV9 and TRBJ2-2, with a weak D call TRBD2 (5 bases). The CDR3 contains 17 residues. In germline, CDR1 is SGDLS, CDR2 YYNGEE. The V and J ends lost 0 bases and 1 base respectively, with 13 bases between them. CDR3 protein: CASSVASRVGNTGELFF. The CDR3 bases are TGTGCCAGCAGCGTAGCCTCGAGGGTGGGGAACACCGGGGAGCTGTTTTTT. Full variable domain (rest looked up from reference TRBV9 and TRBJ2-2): DSGVTQTPKHLITATGQRVTLRCSPRSGDLSVYWYQQSLDQGLQFLIQYYNGEERAKGNILERFSAQQFPDLHSELNLSSLELGDSALYFCASSVASRVGNTGELFFGEGSRLTVL.

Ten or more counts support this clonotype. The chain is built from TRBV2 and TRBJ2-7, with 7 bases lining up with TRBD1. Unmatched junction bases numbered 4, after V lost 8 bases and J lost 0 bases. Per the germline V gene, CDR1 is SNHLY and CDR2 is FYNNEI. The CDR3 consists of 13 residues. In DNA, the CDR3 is TGTGCCAGCGGACAGGTTAACTCCTACGAGCAGTACTTC. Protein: CASGQVNSYEQYF.

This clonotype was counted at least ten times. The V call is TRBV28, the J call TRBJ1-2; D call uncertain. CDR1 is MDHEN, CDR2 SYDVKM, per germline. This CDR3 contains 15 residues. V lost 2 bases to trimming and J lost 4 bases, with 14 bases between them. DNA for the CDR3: TGTGCCAGCAGTTTAAGTGCAGCACCGTTCTATGGCTACACCTTC. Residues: CASSLSAAPFYGYTF.

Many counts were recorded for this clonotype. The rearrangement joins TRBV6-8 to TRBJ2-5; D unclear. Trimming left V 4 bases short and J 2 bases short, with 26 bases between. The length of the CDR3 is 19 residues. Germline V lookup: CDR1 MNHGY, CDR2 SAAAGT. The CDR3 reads CASSCTPGPSVAQQETQYF. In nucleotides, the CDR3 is TGTGCCAGCAGTTGTACGCCCGGCCCTAGTGTCGCGCAACAAGAGACCCAGTACTTC.

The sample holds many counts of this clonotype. CDR3 loop: CASSFRGQGYQPQHF. CDR3 coding DNA: TGTGCCAGCAGCTTTCGCGGACAGGGTTATCAGCCCCAGCATTTT. The chain uses TRBV7-8 and TRBJ1-5, with TRBD1 identical over 8 bases. The CDR3 is 15 amino acids. Germline V gives CDR1 SGHVS, CDR2 FQNEAQ. With 3 bases clipped from V and 5 bases from J, the junction kept 6 bases outside the gene matches.

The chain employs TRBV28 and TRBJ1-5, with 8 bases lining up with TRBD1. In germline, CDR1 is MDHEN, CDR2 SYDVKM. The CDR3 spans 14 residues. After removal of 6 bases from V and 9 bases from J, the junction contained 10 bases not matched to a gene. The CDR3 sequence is CASSPGQGKRPQHF. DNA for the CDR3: TGTGCCAGCAGCCCCGGACAGGGCAAACGGCCCCAGCATTTT. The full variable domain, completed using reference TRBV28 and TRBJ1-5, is DVKVTQSSRYLVKRTGEKVFLECVQDMDHENMFWYRQDPGLGLRLIYFSYDVKMKEKGDIPEGYSVSREKKERFSLILESASTNQTSMYLCASSPGQGKRPQHFGDGTRLSIL.

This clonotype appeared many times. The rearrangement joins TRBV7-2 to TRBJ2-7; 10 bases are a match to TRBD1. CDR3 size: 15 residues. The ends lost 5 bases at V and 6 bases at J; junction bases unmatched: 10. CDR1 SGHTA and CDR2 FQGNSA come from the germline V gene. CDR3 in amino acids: CASSPAGQGFSEQYF. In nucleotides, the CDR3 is TGTGCCAGCAGCCCGGCGGGACAGGGGTTTAGCGAGCAGTACTTC.

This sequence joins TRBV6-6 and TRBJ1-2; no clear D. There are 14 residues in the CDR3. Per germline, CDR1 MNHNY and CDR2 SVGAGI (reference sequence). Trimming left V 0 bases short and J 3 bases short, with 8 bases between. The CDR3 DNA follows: TGTGCCAGCAGTTACTCGCTAGGGTACTATGGCTACACCTTC. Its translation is CASSYSLGYYGYTF.